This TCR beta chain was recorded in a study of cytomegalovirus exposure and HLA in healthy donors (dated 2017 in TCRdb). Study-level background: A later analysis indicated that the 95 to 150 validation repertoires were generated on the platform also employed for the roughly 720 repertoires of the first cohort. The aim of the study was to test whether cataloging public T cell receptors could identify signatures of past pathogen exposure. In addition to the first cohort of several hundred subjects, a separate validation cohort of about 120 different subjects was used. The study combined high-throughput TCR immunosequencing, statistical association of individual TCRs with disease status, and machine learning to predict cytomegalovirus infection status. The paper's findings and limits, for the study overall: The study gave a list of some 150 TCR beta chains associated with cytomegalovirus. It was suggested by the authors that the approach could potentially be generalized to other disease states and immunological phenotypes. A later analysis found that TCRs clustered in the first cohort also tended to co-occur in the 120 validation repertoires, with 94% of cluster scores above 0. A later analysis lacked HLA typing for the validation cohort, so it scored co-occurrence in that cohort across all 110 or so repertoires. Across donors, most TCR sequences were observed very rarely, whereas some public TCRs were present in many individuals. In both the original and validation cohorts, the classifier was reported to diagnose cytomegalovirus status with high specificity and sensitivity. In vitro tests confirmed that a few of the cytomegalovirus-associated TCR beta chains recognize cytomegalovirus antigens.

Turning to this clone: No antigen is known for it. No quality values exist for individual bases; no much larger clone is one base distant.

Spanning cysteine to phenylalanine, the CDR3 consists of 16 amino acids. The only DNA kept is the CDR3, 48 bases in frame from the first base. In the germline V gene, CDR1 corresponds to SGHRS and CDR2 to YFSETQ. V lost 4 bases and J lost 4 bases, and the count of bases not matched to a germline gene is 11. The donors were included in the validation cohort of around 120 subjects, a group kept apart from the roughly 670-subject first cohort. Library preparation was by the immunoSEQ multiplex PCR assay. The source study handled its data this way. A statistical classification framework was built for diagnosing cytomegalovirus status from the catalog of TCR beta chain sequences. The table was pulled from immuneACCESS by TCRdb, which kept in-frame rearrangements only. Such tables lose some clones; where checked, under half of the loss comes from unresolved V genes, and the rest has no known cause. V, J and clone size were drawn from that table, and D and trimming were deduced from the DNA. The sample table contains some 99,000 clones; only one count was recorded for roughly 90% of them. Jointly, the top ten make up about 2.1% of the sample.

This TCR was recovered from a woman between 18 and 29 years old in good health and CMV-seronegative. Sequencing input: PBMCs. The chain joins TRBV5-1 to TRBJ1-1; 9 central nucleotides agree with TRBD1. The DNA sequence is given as TGCGCCAGCAGCCCGGACAGGGGCACCTTGAGCACTGAAGCTTTCTTT. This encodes CASSPDRGTLSTEAFF. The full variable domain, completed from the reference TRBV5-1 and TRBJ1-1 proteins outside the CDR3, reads KAGVTQTPRYLIKTRGQQVTLSCSPISGHRSVSWYQQTPGQGLQFLFEYFSETQRNKGNFPGRFSGRQFSNSRSEMNVSTLELGDSALYLCASSPDRGTLSTEAFFGQGTRLTVV.